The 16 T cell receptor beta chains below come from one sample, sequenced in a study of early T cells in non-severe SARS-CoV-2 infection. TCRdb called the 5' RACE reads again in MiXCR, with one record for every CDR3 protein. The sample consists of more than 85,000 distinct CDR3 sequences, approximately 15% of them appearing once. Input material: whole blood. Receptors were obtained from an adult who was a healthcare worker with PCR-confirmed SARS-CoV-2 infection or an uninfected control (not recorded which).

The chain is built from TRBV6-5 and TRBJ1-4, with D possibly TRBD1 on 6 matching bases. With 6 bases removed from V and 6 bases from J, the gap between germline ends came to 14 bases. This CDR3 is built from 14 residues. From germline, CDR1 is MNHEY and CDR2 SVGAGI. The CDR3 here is CASSPPGADEKLFF. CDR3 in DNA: TGTGCCAGCAGCCCGCCGGGGGCTGATGAAAAACTGTTTTTT.

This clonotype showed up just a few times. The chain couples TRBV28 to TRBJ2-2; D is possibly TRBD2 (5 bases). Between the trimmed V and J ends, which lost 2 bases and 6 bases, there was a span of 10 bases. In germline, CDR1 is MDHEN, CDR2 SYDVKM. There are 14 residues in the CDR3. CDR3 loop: CASSLTGVPGELFF. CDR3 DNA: TGTGCCAGCAGTTTAACCGGGGTCCCCGGGGAGCTGTTTTTT.

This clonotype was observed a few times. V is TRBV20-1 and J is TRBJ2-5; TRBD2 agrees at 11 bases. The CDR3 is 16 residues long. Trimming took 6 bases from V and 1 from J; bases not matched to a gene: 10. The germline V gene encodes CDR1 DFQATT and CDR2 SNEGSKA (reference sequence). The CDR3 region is CSAHIGTSGTQETQYF. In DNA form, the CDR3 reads TGCAGTGCCCACATCGGGACTAGCGGAACCCAAGAGACCCAGTACTTC.

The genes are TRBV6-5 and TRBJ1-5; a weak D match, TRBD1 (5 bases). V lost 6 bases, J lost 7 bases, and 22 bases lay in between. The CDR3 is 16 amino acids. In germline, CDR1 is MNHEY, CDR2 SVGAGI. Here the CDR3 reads CASSPAVGAGGQPQHF. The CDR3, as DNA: TGTGCCAGCAGCCCAGCCGTAGGGGCCGGCGGACAGCCCCAGCATTTT.

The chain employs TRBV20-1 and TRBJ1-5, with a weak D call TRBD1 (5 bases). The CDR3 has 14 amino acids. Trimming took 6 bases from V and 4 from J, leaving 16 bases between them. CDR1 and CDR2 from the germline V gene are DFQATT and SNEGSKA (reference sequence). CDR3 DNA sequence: TGCAGTGCCCAAACCGGGGGTGGGAATCAGCCCCAGCATTTT. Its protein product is CSAQTGGGNQPQHF.

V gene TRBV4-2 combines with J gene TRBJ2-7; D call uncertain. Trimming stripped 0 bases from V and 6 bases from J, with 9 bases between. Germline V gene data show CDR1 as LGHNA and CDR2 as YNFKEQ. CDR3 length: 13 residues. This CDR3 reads CASSQELYREQYF. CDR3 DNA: TGTGCCAGCAGCCAAGAGTTGTACCGCGAGCAGTACTTC.

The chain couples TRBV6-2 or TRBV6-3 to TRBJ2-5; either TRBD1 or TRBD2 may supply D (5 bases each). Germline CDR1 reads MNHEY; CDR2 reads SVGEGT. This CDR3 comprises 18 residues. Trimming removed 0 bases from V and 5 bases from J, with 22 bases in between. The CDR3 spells CASSYSPWGRSAGETQYF. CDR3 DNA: TGTGCCAGCAGTTACTCTCCATGGGGACGCTCCGCCGGGGAGACCCAGTACTTC.

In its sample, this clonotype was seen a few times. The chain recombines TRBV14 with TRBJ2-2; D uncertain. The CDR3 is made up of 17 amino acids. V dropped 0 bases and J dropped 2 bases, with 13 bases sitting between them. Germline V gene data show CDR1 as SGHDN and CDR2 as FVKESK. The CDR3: CASSQDPSWQNTGELFF. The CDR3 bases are TGTGCCAGCAGCCAAGATCCGTCCTGGCAAAACACCGGGGAGCTGTTTTTT. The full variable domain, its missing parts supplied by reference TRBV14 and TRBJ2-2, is EAGVTQFPSHSVIEKGQTVTLRCDPISGHDNLYWYRRVMGKEIKFLLHFVKESKQDESGMPNNRFLAERTGGTYSTLKVQPAELEDSGVYFCASSQDPSWQNTGELFFGEGSRLTVL.

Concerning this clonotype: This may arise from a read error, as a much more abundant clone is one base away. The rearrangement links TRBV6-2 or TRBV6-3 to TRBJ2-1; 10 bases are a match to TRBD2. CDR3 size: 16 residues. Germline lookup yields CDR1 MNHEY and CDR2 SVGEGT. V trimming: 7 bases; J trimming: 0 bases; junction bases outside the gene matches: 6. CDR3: CASTNQRGGSYNEQFF. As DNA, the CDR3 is TGTGCCAGCACCAACCAGCGGGGGGGCTCCTACAATGAGCAGTTCTTC.

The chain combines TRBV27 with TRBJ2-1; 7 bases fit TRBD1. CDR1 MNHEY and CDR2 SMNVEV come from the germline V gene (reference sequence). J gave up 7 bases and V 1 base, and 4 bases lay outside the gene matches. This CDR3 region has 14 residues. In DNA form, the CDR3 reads TGTGCCAGCAGTTTATATGGGACAGCGAATGAGCAGTTCTTC. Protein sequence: CASSLYGTANEQFF.

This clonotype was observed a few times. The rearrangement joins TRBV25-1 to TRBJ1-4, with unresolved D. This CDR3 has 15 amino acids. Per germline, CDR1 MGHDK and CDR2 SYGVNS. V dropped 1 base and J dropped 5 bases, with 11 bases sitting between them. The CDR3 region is CASSELPDSNEKLFF. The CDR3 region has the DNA TGTGCCAGCAGTGAATTACCGGACTCGAATGAAAAACTGTTTTTT.

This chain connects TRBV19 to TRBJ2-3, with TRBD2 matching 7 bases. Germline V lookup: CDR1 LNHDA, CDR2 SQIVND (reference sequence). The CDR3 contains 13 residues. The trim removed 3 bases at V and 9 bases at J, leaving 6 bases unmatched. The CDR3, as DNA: TGTGCCAGTAGTATTCGGACGGGAGGAACGCAGTATTTT. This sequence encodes CASSIRTGGTQYF.

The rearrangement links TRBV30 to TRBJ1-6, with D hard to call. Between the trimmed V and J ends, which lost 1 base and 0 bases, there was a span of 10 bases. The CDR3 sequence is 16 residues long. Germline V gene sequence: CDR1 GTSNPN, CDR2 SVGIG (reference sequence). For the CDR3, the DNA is TGTGCCTGGAGTGCGTTGGGGAGCTCCTATAATTCACCCCTCCACTTT. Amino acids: CAWSALGSSYNSPLHF.

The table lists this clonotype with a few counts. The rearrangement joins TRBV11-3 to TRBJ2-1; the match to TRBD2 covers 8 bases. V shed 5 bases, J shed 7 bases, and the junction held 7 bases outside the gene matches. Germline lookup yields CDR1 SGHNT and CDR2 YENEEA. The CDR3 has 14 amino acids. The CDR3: CASSPTGRENEQFF. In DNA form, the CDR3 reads TGTGCCAGCAGCCCAACCGGGAGGGAAAATGAGCAGTTCTTC. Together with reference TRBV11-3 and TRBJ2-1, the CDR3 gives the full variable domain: EAGVVQSPRYKIIEKKQPVAFWCNPISGHNTLYWYLQNLGQGPELLIRYENEEAVDDSQLPKDRFSAERLKGVDSTLKIQPAELGDSAVYLCASSPTGRENEQFFGPGTRLTVL.

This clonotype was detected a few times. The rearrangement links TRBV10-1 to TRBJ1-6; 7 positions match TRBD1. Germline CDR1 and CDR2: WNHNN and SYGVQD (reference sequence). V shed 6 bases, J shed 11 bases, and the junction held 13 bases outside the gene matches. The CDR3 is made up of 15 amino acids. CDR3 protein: CASSEGGSGGPPLHF. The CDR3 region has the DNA TGCGCCAGCAGCGAAGGGGGATCAGGGGGTCCACCCCTCCACTTT.

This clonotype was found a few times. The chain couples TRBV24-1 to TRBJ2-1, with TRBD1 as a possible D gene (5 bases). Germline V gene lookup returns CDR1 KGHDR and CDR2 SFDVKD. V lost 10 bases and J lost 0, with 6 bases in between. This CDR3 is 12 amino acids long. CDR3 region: CATRGSYNEQFF. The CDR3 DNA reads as TGTGCCACTAGGGGCTCCTACAATGAGCAGTTCTTC.